This passage covers 26 T cell receptor beta chains from one sample sequenced in a study of low-dose radiotherapy and immunotherapy resistance in tumors. cDNA synthesis used a TRAV/TRBV-specific primer set for both chains. Over 20 PCR cycles, TCRs were amplified from a constant-region primer and V-primer adapter. TCRdb recomputed calls from the reads with MiXCR, one row per CDR3 protein. The sample includes 10,000 to 15,000 distinct CDR3 sequences, around three fifths seen only once; the top ten take roughly 7.7%. The receptor set was obtained from a human donor with advanced metastatic prostate, ovarian, gallbladder or colorectal cancer (not recorded which). This table probably holds off-target reads from a library built for another chain.

The V call is TRBV2, the J call TRBJ1-4, with 10 positions matching TRBD1. J lost 15 bases, V lost 6 bases, and 10 bases had no gene match. The CDR3 extends over 13 amino acids. Germline V gene data show CDR1 as SNHLY and CDR2 as FYNNEI. CDR3 residues: CASRGTGARKVFF. DNA for the CDR3: TGTGCCAGCAGAGGGACAGGGGCACGCAAGGTGTTTTTT.

The chain joins TRBV6-2 or TRBV6-3 to TRBJ1-2; 7 nucleotides line up with TRBD1. J lost 4 bases, V lost 2 bases, and 7 bases had no gene match. The CDR3 covers 15 residues. Germline CDR1 is MNHEY and CDR2 is SVGEGT. The CDR3: CASSYLPTGLYGYTF. The CDR3 bases are TGTGCCAGCAGTTACCTCCCGACAGGGCTCTATGGCTACACCTTC.

J is TRBJ2-3 and V is TRBV28; the match to TRBD2 covers 8 bases. Trimming at V came to 5 bases and at J to 0 bases, leaving 7 bases not matched to a gene. There are 16 residues in the CDR3. Germline CDR1 reads MDHEN; CDR2 reads SYDVKM. The CDR3 protein is CASSPPGGRSTDTQYF. The CDR3 region has the DNA TGTGCCAGCAGTCCCCCGGGGGGGCGTAGCACAGATACGCAGTATTTT.

V is TRBV28 and J is TRBJ2-7; tentatively, D is TRBD1 (5 bases). The CDR3 is 15 residues long. The V gene's germline CDR1 is MDHEN and CDR2 SYDVKM. The ends were cut back, 5 bases at V and 0 bases at J, with 14 bases in the middle. CDR3 sequence: CASSTTGEPSYEQYF. CDR3 DNA sequence: TGTGCCAGCAGTACTACAGGAGAACCCTCCTACGAGCAGTACTTC.

The chain joins TRBV5-1 to TRBJ2-1; D remains ambiguous. Germline values: CDR1 SGHRS, CDR2 YFSETQ. Trimming cost V 6 bases and J 8 bases, with 15 bases left between them. The CDR3 covers 13 residues. The CDR3: CASTLGGGHEQFF. CDR3 DNA sequence: TGCGCCAGCACACTTGGCGGCGGACATGAGCAGTTCTTC.

The J gene is TRBJ2-1, the V gene TRBV28, with D possibly TRBD1 on 6 matching bases. Germline assignment: CDR1 MDHEN and CDR2 SYDVKM. With 1 base removed from V and 15 bases from J, the gap between germline ends came to 16 bases. The CDR3 is 13 residues long. The CDR3 DNA reads as TGTGCCAGCAGTTTATCCCGGACAGCGCCCGCGTTCTTC. It yields the protein CASSLSRTAPAFF.

The rearrangement uses TRBV6-2 or TRBV6-3 and TRBJ2-1, with a weak D call TRBD1 (5 bases). The CDR3 spans 14 residues. V was shortened by 6 bases and J by 9 bases, with 18 bases between the two germline ends. Looked up from germline, CDR1 is MNHEY and CDR2 is SVGEGT. The CDR3 DNA reads as TGTGCCAGCAGGCTCCAGGGTTTCGTAAGTGAGCAGTTCTTC. Translating gives CASRLQGFVSEQFF.

V usage is TRBV12-3 or TRBV12-4 and J usage is TRBJ2-1, with a tentative D call TRBD2 (5 bases). This CDR3 has 12 residues. The V gene lost 0 bases and the J gene lost 14 bases, with 11 bases spanning the gap. The CDR3 sequence is CASSLAGGIKFF. In DNA, the CDR3 is TGTGCCAGCAGTTTAGCTGGAGGCATTAAGTTCTTC.

The V and J genes are TRBV27 and TRBJ1-1, with TRBD1 as a possible D gene (5 bases). V lost 7 bases, J lost 3 bases, and 12 bases lay in between. The germline V gene encodes CDR1 MNHEY and CDR2 SMNVEV (reference sequence). This CDR3 has 13 residues. CDR3 amino acids: CASNIDSYTEAFF. CDR3 in DNA: TGTGCCAGCAACATCGACAGTTACACTGAAGCTTTCTTT.

The V and J genes are TRBV6-1 and TRBJ2-1; 12 positions agree with TRBD2. With V trimmed by 6 bases and J by 3 bases, 9 bases remained unmatched. This CDR3 contains 17 residues. Germline assignment: CDR1 MNHNS and CDR2 SASEGT. The CDR3: CASRLAGGSLIYNEQFF. For the CDR3, the DNA is TGTGCCAGCAGGCTAGCGGGAGGGTCCCTGATCTACAATGAGCAGTTCTTC.

The gene calls are TRBV29-1 and TRBJ1-1, with D perhaps matching TRBD1 (6 bases). There are 14 residues in the CDR3. CDR1 and CDR2 from the germline V gene are SQVTM and ANQGSEA. V lost 6 bases and J lost 4, with 18 bases in between. The CDR3 is CSVRTVPAGTEAFF. CDR3 coding DNA: TGCAGCGTCCGGACAGTACCGGCAGGCACTGAAGCTTTCTTT.

This clonotype was counted only a few times. The V and J genes are TRBV9 and TRBJ1-1; weak D call: TRBD1 (5 bases). The CDR3 contains 13 residues. CDR1 is SGDLS, CDR2 YYNGEE, per germline. Trimming cost V 0 bases and J 8 bases, with 11 bases left between them. This chain's CDR3 is CASSVGGRQEAFF. The CDR3 nucleotides are TGTGCCAGCAGCGTAGGGGGGAGGCAGGAAGCTTTCTTT.

The chain employs TRBV7-2 and TRBJ2-3; no definite D call. The V gene's germline CDR1 is SGHTA and CDR2 FQGNSA. V dropped 2 bases and J dropped 3 bases, with 6 bases sitting between them. The length of the CDR3 is 13 residues. CDR3 residues: CASSLPNTDTQYF. The CDR3 DNA sequence: TGTGCCAGCAGCTTACCCAATACAGATACGCAGTATTTT. Together with reference TRBV7-2 and TRBJ2-3, the CDR3 gives the full variable domain: GAGVSQSPSNKVTEKGKDVELRCDPISGHTALYWYRQSLGQGLEFLIYFQGNSAPDKSGLPSDRFSAERTGGSVSTLTIQRTQQEDSAVYLCASSLPNTDTQYFGPGTRLTVL.

This chain connects TRBV29-1 to TRBJ1-1; D is unclear. Trimming removed 7 bases from V and 4 bases from J, with 13 bases in between. Germline loops: CDR1 SQVTM, CDR2 ANQGSEA. There are 12 residues in the CDR3. This CDR3 is CSDLKGGTEAFF. DNA for the CDR3: TGCAGCGACCTCAAGGGCGGCACTGAAGCTTTCTTT.

This clonotype showed up just a few times. This chain joins TRBV21-1 and TRBJ1-3. TRBV21-1 is noted as a pseudogene. CDR3 length: 16 amino acids. CDR3 region: CASSKAVQNSGNTIYF. CDR3 coding DNA: TGTGCCAGCAGCAAAGCGGTACAAAACTCTGGAAACACCATATATTTT.

CDR3 region: CASRSGPRGSRQPQHF. Written as DNA, the CDR3 is TGTGCCAGCAGGTCCGGGCCAAGGGGATCGAGACAGCCCCAGCATTTT. The chain carries TRBV6-6 and TRBJ1-5; possibly TRBD1 for D (5 bases). The CDR3 runs 16 residues. From germline, CDR1 is MNHNY and CDR2 SVGAGI (reference sequence). V lost 6 bases, J lost 7 bases, and 22 bases lay in between.

V is TRBV14 and J is TRBJ2-1; TRBD1 is a possible D gene (5 bases). The CDR3 has 15 residues. Trimming took off 2 bases at V and 6 bases at J, with 14 bases between the two ends. Germline CDR1 SGHDN, CDR2 FVKESK. The CDR3 DNA is TGTGCCAGCAGCCAAATAGACAGTCCGTTCAATGAGCAGTTCTTC. It yields the protein CASSQIDSPFNEQFF.

The rearrangement uses TRBV5-5 and TRBJ2-3, with 7 bases matching TRBD1. The CDR3 sequence is 13 residues long. Germline V gives CDR1 SGHKS, CDR2 YYEKEE (reference sequence). Trimming removed 4 bases from V and 3 bases from J; junction bases left unmatched: 2. CDR3 loop: CASSLGQTDTQYF. The CDR3 DNA reads as TGTGCCAGCAGCCTGGGACAGACAGATACGCAGTATTTT.

This clonotype appeared a single time. The V and J genes are TRBV9 and TRBJ2-7; D not certain. Germline values: CDR1 SGDLS, CDR2 YYNGEE. This CDR3 has 14 amino acids. Trimming cost V 3 bases and J 1 base, with 11 bases left between them. The CDR3 loop reads CASSGQPNSYEQYF. The DNA for the CDR3 is TGTGCCAGCAGCGGGCAGCCTAATTCCTACGAGCAGTACTTC.

The chain uses TRBV4-3 and TRBJ1-3; D remains ambiguous. Trimming removed 2 bases from V and 0 bases from J, with 14 bases in between. The CDR3 is 17 residues long. Germline CDR1 LGHNA, CDR2 YSLEER. CDR3 residues: CASSQSRVGSSGNTIYF. CDR3 sequence (DNA): TGCGCCAGCAGCCAATCTCGAGTGGGTAGCTCTGGAAACACCATATATTTT.

This clonotype was seen a few times. The V call is TRBV28, the J call TRBJ2-3; 10 positions match TRBD2. The CDR3 runs to 16 residues. V trimming: 1 base; J trimming: 3 bases; junction bases outside the gene matches: 4. CDR1 MDHEN and CDR2 SYDVKM come from the germline V gene. The CDR3 DNA reads as TGTGCCAGCAGTTTATCGCTAGCGGGAGCTACAGATACGCAGTATTTT. It encodes CASSLSLAGATDTQYF.

This rearrangement joins TRBV28 to TRBJ2-7; 8 bases match TRBD2. CDR1 is MDHEN, CDR2 SYDVKM, per germline. CDR3 length equals 15 residues. V lost 9 bases, J lost 9 bases, and 19 bases stayed unmatched. CDR3 nucleotide sequence: TGTGCCAGTCAGATCACCCCGGCGGCCGGGGGGGGGCAGTACTTC. Protein: CASQITPAAGGGQYF.

The sample holds a few counts of this clonotype. This rearrangement joins TRBV10-3 to TRBJ1-1; no reliable D call. The CDR3 has 15 residues. CDR1 is ENHRY and CDR2 is SYGVKD in the germline V gene. V dropped 2 bases and J dropped 2 bases, with 12 bases sitting between them. The CDR3 DNA follows: TGTGCCATCAGTGAGCGCGGGGTTCTAAACACTGAAGCTTTCTTT. It yields the protein CAISERGVLNTEAFF.

The chain joins TRBV28 to TRBJ2-1; 12 bases line up with TRBD2. The CDR3 has 17 residues. V shed 8 bases, J shed 0 bases, and the junction held 8 bases outside the gene matches. The germline CDR1 and CDR2 sequences are MDHEN and SYDVKM. CDR3 coding DNA: TGTGCCAGCCCCCCCCCTAGCGGGAGGGGCTCCTACAATGAGCAGTTCTTC. As protein: CASPPPSGRGSYNEQFF.

This clonotype was counted between two and nine times. At one boundary the junction diverges from the germline segment, which might be a read error. The rearrangement joins TRBV7-2 to TRBJ1-1; TRBD1 matches at 8 bases. Germline CDR1 and CDR2: SGHTA and FQGNSA. The CDR3 is 13 amino acids. The CDR3 spells CASSTRVQGAALF. The CDR3 DNA is TGTGCCAGCAGCACGAGAGTTCAGGGGGCGGCCCTATTT.

The rearrangement joins TRBV2 to TRBJ1-1; 7 bases line up with TRBD1. This CDR3 contains 15 residues. The germline V gene encodes CDR1 SNHLY and CDR2 FYNNEI. V dropped 8 bases and J dropped 5; count of bases not matched to a gene: 14. This CDR3 reads CASARAGGGGTEAFF. CDR3 coding DNA: TGTGCCAGCGCGAGGGCAGGGGGAGGGGGAACTGAAGCTTTCTTT.